The clone carrying this T cell receptor beta chain was seen a few times. Antigen specificity is unknown. The germline V and J ends were trimmed by 6 bases and 11 bases, with 19 bases remaining between them. Germline CDR1 MNHNS, CDR2 SASEGT. The CDR3 consists of 13 residues. One entry per CDR3 protein results from TCRdb running MiXCR on the reads. Altogether roughly 310,000 distinct CDR3 sequences are present, almost 30% being singletons, with the ten largest covering around 18%. The entry originates in a study of T cell repertoires in cytomegalovirus infection. The wider study: Public TCR beta signatures provided an indication of both CMV infection and a matching HLA type.

Overall study results and limits: Identification of carriers of CMV plus the relevant HLA was performed using cumulative public TCR beta family frequency. Predominance within the ex vivo response was attributable to HLA-C-restricted CMV-specific TCR beta clonotypes.

The sequence came from a human donor in good health (CMV status not recorded). Some clones in this sample may be carry-over from other donors' samples. This sample comprised cultured PBMCs, obtained from culture after CMV antigen stimulation. V is TRBV6-1 and J is TRBJ1-1; D is undetermined. The chain's CDR3 is CASRPKAVEGAFF. The CDR3 DNA reads TGTGCCAGCAGGCCAAAGGCCGTTGAAGGCGCTTTCTTT.